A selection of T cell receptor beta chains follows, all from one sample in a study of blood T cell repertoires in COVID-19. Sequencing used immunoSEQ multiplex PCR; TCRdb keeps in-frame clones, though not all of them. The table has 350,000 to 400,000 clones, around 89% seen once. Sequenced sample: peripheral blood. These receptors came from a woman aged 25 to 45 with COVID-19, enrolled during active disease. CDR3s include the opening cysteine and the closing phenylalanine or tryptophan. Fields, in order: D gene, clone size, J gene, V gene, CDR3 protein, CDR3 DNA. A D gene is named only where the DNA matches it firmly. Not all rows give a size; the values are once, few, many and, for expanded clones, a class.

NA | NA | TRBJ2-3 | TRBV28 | CASSRQYTDTQYF | TGTGCCAGCTCGCGACAATACACAGATACGCAGTATTTT
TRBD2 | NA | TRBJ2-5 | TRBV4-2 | CASSHLGASGGGQETQYF | TGTGCCAGCAGCCACCTTGGGGCTAGCGGGGGGGGACAAGAGACCCAGTACTTC
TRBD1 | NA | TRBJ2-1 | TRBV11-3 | CASSAQPGQGTAEQFF | TGTGCCAGCAGCGCCCAACCGGGACAGGGGACGGCTGAGCAGTTCTTC
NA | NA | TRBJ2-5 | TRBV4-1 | CASSQELGPGLSETQYF | TGCGCCAGCAGCCAAGAATTGGGGCCTGGGTTGTCGGAGACCCAGTACTTC
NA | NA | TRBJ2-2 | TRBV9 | CASSGIRGHGELFF | TGTGCCAGCAGCGGAATCAGGGGACACGGGGAGCTGTTTTTT
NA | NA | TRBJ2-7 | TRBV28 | CASIGGLDEQYF | TGTGCCAGCATTGGAGGCCTCGACGAGCAGTACTTC
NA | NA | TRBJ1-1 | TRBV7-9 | CASIAGPNTEAFF | TGTGCCAGCATCGCAGGGCCGAACACTGAAGCTTTCTTT
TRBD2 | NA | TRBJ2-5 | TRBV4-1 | CASRPAERTSGKETQYF | TGCGCCAGCAGACCTGCTGAAAGGACTAGCGGTAAAGAGACCCAGTACTTC
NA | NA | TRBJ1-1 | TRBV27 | CASSPLGGLATEAFF | TGTGCCAGCAGTCCTCTGGGGGGACTAGCCACTGAAGCTTTCTTT
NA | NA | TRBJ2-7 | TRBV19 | CASSSTGLSYEQYF | TGTGCCAGTAGTTCGACAGGTTTGTCCTACGAGCAGTACTTC
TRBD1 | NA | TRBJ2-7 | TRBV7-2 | CASSLDGTGEHYEQYF | TGTGCCAGCAGCTTAGACGGGACAGGGGAACACTACGAGCAGTACTTC
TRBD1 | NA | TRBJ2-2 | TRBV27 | CASSSTGGGGTGELFF | TGTGCCAGCAGTTCAACAGGGGGCGGAGGCACCGGGGAGCTGTTTTTT
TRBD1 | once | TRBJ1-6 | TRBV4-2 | CASSIPGQGESPLHF | TGTGCCAGCAGCATCCCGGGACAGGGAGAGTCACCCCTCCACTTT
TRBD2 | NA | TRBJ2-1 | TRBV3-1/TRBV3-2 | CASSHPPGTSGYSSYNEQFF | TGTGCCAGCAGCCACCCGCCCGGGACTAGCGGATATAGCTCCTACAATGAGCAGTTCTTC
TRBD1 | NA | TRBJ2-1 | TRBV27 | CASSLGGGQDNEQFF | TGTGCCAGCAGTTTAGGAGGGGGACAGGACAATGAGCAGTTCTTC
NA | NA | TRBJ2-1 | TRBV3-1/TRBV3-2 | CASSPRRAFEHNEQFF | TGTGCCAGCAGCCCCCGGAGGGCATTTGAACACAATGAGCAGTTCTTC
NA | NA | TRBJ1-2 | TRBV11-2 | CASSLASLAGAGGYTF | TGTGCCAGCAGCTTAGCGTCCCTTGCGGGGGCGGGTGGCTACACCTTC
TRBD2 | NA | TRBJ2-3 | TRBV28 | CASSPPGGLTDTQYF | TGTGCCAGCAGTCCGCCGGGGGGGCTTACAGATACGCAGTATTTT
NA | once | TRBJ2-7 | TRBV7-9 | CASTHGGALYEQYF | TGTGCCAGCACCCACGGCGGGGCCTTATACGAGCAGTACTTC
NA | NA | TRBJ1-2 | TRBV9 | CASSPSGEWSTF | TGTGCCAGCAGCCCTAGCGGCGAGTGGAGCACCTTC
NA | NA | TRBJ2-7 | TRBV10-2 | CASQQGLLGEQYF | TGCGCCAGCCAACAGGGCCTGCTAGGCGAGCAGTACTTC
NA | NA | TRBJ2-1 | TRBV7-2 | CASTKGGSYNEQFF | TGTGCCAGCACAAAGGGAGGTTCCTACAATGAGCAGTTCTTC
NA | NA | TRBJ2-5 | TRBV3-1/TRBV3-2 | CASSGRPGIETQYF | TGTGCCAGCAGCGGCCGACCCGGGATAGAGACCCAGTACTTC
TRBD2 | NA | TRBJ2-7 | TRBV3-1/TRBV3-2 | CASSQRGSSYEQYF | TGTGCCAGCAGCCAGCGGGGGAGCTCCTACGAGCAGTACTTC
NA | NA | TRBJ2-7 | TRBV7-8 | CASSPKWHTLYEQYF | TGTGCCAGCAGCCCGAAATGGCACACCCTCTACGAGCAGTACTTC
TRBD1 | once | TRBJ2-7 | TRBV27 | CASSLTGTGGYEQYF | TGTGCCAGCAGTCTCACCGGGACAGGGGGCTACGAGCAGTACTTC
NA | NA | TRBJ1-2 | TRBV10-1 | CASSELRGYTF | TGCGCCAGCAGTGAACTTCGCGGCTACACCTTC